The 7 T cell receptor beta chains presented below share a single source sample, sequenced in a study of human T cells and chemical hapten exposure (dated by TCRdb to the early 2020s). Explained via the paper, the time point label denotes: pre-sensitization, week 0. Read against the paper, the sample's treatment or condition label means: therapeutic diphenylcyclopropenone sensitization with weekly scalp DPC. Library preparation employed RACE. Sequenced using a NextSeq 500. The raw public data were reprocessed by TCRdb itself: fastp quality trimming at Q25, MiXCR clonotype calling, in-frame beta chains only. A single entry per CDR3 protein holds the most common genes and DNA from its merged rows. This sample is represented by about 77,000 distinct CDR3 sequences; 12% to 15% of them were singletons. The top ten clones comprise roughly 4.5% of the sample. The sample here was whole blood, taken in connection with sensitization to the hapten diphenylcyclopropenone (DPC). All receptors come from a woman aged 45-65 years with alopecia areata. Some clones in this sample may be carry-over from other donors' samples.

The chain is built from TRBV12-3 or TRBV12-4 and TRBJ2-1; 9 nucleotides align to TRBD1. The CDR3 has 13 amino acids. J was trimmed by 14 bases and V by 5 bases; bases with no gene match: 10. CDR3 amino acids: CASSALSGTGKFF. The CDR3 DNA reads TGTGCCAGCAGTGCCCTGTCCGGGACAGGGAAGTTCTTC.

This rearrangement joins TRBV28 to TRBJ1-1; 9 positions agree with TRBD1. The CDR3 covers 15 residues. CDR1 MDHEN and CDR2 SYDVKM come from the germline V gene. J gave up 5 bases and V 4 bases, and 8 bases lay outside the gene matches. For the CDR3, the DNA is TGTGCCAGCAGTTCCCAACAGGGGGCGCGGACTGAAGCTTTCTTT. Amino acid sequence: CASSSQQGARTEAFF.

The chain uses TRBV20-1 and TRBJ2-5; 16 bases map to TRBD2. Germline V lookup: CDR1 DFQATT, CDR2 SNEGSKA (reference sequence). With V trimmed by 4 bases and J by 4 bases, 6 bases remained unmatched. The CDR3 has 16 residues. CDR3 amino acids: CSAITGTSGRGETQYF. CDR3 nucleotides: TGCAGTGCTATCACCGGGACTAGCGGGAGGGGAGAGACCCAGTACTTC.

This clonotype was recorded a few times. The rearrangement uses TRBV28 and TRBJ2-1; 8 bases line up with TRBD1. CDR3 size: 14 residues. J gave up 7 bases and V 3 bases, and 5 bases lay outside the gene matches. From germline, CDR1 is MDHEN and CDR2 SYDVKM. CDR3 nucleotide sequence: TGTGCCAGCAGTTTCCAGGGGGCGCGTAATGAGCAGTTCTTC. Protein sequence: CASSFQGARNEQFF.

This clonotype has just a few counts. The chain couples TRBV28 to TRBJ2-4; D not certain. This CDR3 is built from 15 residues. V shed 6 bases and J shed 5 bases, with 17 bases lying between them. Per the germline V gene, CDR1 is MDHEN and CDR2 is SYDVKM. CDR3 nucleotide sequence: TGTGCCAGCAGCGGAAGCCCCTCTACTCAAAACATTCAGTACTTC. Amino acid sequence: CASSGSPSTQNIQYF.

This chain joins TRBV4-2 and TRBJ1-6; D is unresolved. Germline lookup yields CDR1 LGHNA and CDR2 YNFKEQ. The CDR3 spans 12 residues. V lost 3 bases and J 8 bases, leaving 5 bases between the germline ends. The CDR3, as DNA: TGTGCCAGCAGCCATGTCGATTCACCCCTCCACTTT. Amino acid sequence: CASSHVDSPLHF.

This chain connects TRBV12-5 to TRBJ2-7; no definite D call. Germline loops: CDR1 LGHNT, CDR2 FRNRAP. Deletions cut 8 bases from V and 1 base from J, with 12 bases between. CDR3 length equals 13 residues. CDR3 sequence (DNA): TGTGCTAGTCTCCCAGACTCATCCTACGAGCAGTACTTC. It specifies CASLPDSSYEQYF.